The entry that follows covers one TCR beta chain sequence. It has no known antigen specificity. No qualities accompany the bases; no much larger clone lies one base away. Including the terminal cysteine and phenylalanine, the CDR3 comprises 14 residues. Here the CDR3 DNA is all that survives: 42 bases in frame from base 1. Here V drops 5 bases and J drops 7 bases, and the junction holds 7 bases not matched to any gene. CDR1 SGHTA and CDR2 FQGNSA are derived from the germline V gene. The cohort comprised fewer than 750 healthy bone marrow donors. Cohort members were all nominally healthy when sampled, although unrecorded immune exposures were likely present. The donor was CMV seronegative and was included in the group of under 450 seronegative cohort members. A peripheral blood sample was collected from each donor, and TCR beta sequencing was performed on peripheral blood mononuclear cells. Genomic DNA was extracted from the blood cell samples with the Qiagen DNeasy Blood Extraction Kit.

The library was obtained by the immunoSEQ multiplex PCR assay. For the multiplex PCR, a mixture combining 60 forward primers for TCR Vbeta segments and 13 reverse primers for TCR Jbeta segments was used. The CDR3 region of rearranged TCR beta genes was amplified from genomic DNA by a multiplex PCR assay. The Illumina HiSeq System was used to sequence the amplified TCR beta libraries as 87-base-pair reads. From the authors' description of their analysis: A later analysis counted tens of millions of unique TCR beta chains across the 690 or so repertoires, and around 12 million of these chains were shared by at least two donors. To remove PCR and sequencing errors, raw reads were error-corrected and collapsed into unique sequences using a nearest-neighbor algorithm that merged closely related sequences. Alignment of CDR3 sequences to IMGT reference sequences was used to assign V, D and J gene segments. For a sequence to be retained, a match of at least six nucleotides to both a V gene segment and a J gene segment was required. A rearrangement was called productive if the CDR3 had no stop codons and remained in frame with V and J, and every other rearrangement was called non-productive. CDR3 was defined by IMGT convention, running from the second conserved V-encoded cysteine to the conserved J-encoded phenylalanine. The earlier analysis of fewer than 700 of the donors excluded sequences that lacked an unambiguous match to a single V gene segment. An earlier analysis of 500 to 600 of the donors classified V segments as functional when productive rearrangements were above 56.7% and as segregating when the standard deviation between donors was above 5%. A statistical classification framework was developed to diagnose cytomegalovirus status using the catalog of TCR beta chain sequences. A later analysis assigned V and J genes by comparing TCR nucleotide sequences with IMGT/GENE-DB human TR gene sequences. Using the TCRdist pipeline, a later analysis assigned CDR3 sequences along with most-parsimonious VDJ recombination scenarios. In a later analysis, each TCR beta chain was defined by its CDR3 amino acid sequence together with its V-gene family, and reads lacking a unique V-gene family were excluded. A later analysis removed 500 to 600 highly shared, low-generation-probability nucleotide sequences to deal with suspected cross-contamination and a sequencing artifact. In a later analysis, a clonal expansion index was calculated for each public chain from normalized within-repertoire ranks of inferred template counts. A later analysis computed generation probabilities with a VDJ recombination model fitted to out-of-frame rearrangements, and checked the results against IGoR. A later analysis scored TCR-TCR, TCR-HLA and TCR-CMV co-occurrence with hypergeometric tests, applying a repertoire-size bias correction to TCR pairs. False discovery rates were estimated in a later analysis by permuting HLA or CMV assignments 20 times. A later analysis grouped co-occurring TCRs with DBSCAN, adding TCRdist sequence similarity when clustering within HLA-allele-positive subsets. Co-occurrence clustering excluded repertoires with fewer than 30,000 or more than 120,000 public chains, plus five with anomalous nucleotide sharing. TCRdb stores this immuneACCESS table with in-frame sequences only. Part of the clones is absent; in the studies checked, under half of the shortfall reflects unresolved V genes, and no reason is known for the rest. The V and J calls and clone size come from that table; D and trimming were worked out from the DNA. The sample has over 100,000 clones on record, 83% of them singletons. The leading ten clones occupy 1.5% to 1.9% of the sample.

This specimen comes from a study of cytomegalovirus exposure and HLA in healthy donors (dated by TCRdb to the late 2010s). For the wider study: An earlier analysis of about 560 of the donors reported 276 Gb of sequence data and 117 million unique TCR beta sequences obtained from about 179 million T cells. An early release that covered more than 550 HLA-typed donors contained about 300 gigabases of sequencing data and about 93 million unique TCR sequences. The genetic ancestry cluster associated with self-reported Caucasian donors included about 81% of the roughly 400 genotyped donors. The study aimed to test whether cataloging public T cell receptors could reveal signatures of past pathogen exposure. The study used immunosequencing to profile the T cell repertoires of hundreds of subjects and linked those repertoires to cytomegalovirus serostatus. Besides the first cohort of 666 subjects, a separate validation cohort made up of roughly 130 different subjects was used. High-throughput TCR immunosequencing, statistical association of individual TCRs with disease status, and machine learning were combined to predict cytomegalovirus infection status. To study patterns of TCR occurrence, a later analysis re-analyzed previously published TCR beta repertoires from 650 to 750 donors and added high-resolution HLA genotyping. In the later analysis, no new phenotypic data were used to find candidate immune exposures; instead, reliance was placed on TCR beta sequences and their occurrence across donors. An earlier analysis of approximately 640 of the donors applied high-throughput TCR beta sequencing to assess whether each TCR beta V gene segment acted as functional or pseudogenic. Donor age, sex, ethnicity and CMV serostatus were collected together with the repertoire data. In a later genetic analysis, genome-wide SNP genotypes for about 65% of the roughly 670 donors were used, and that subset was treated as a discovery cohort. All discovery cohort repertoires had been generated on a single sequencing platform. HLA typing included class I and class II loci at four-digit resolution. Typing coverage differed by locus: A, B, C, DRB1 and DQB1 were typed in roughly 629-630 donors, DQA1 in 500 to 550, DPA1 in 600 to 610, and DPB1 in 472. Five DR-DQ haplotypes were treated as single units for association and clustering because of strong linkage in the cohort. Among 350 to 400 genotyped donors of the cohort, an average of around 240,000 unique TCR beta nucleotide sequences were sequenced per donor, 15% to 20% of them non-productive. On the study overall, not on this receptor specifically: In this cohort, only TCR beta chains were sequenced, and detectable features were limited by the absence of alpha or paired-chain data. A further reported finding was that TCR beta sequences accurately predicted the HLA-A and HLA-B alleles for most subjects in the first cohort. In a later analysis, 15,000 to 20,000 TCR beta sequences were associated with specific HLA alleles at a false discovery rate of 0.05. In a later analysis, HLA-associated TCR beta chains were found to be more clonally expanded and to have lower generation probabilities than equally common non-associated chains. Because counts were too low, about 18 rarely observed V segments, including chromosome 9 orphons, were left out of the earlier analysis of roughly 600 of the donors. For the cohort, immune exposure information was limited to CMV serostatus. According to the authors, the approach could potentially be generalized to other disease states and immunological phenotypes. An association between a missense DCLRE1C variant and V-gene and J-gene trimming of TCR beta chains was found in a later genetic analysis and replicated in an independent cohort. A later analysis reported that several top co-occurrence clusters appeared linked to parvovirus B19, influenza, CMV and Epstein-Barr virus. Most CMV-associated TCR beta chains appeared to be HLA-restricted in a later analysis, and the HLA associations seemed to be driven largely by CMV exposure. Sequencing depth was assumed to be roughly uniform across donors in the presence/absence analyses, though that assumption may not hold. The 87-base-pair reads could not distinguish some IMGT-functional V segments, including TRBV6-2 and TRBV6-3, so those segments were excluded. In an earlier analysis of some 500 of the donors, most TCR beta V segments appeared in productive rearrangements about 90% or about 30% of the time, broadly matching IMGT annotations. In vitro tests confirmed that a few of the cytomegalovirus-associated TCR beta chains recognize cytomegalovirus antigens. In a later analysis, TCR association rates were found to vary across HLA loci, with the most associated TCRs seen for DRB1 alleles and the fewest for HLA-C alleles. Because HLA typing was missing for some donors at each locus, association tests included only the typed subset. The sequencing pipeline was judged likely to have produced a cluster of highly shared sequence variants as a technical artifact. According to a later genetic analysis, donors in an Asian-associated ancestry cluster had fewer N-insertions in productive TCRs than the approximately 700-donor mean. The classifier was reported to diagnose cytomegalovirus status with high specificity and sensitivity in both the original cohort and the validation cohort. Assigning TCR associations to individual alleles was difficult when HLA alleles, especially DR and DQ, strongly co-occurred. The study gave a list of roughly 150 TCR beta chains associated with cytomegalovirus. While some public TCRs were present in many individuals, most TCR sequences turned up only very rarely across donors. Linkage disequilibrium might explain the correlated functional status among segregating V segments, but an unknown experimental factor could not be excluded.

Recombination joined TRBV7-2 with TRBJ1-2; 10 bases in the middle match TRBD1. The TCR was taken from a man in his forties or fifties in good health and CMV-seronegative. The specimen was PBMCs. CDR3 loop: CASSQGTGELGYTF. The bases read TGTGCCAGCAGCCAGGGGACAGGGGAACTTGGCTACACCTTC.